This TCR beta chain was profiled in a study of blood T cell repertoires in COVID-19. Study details: PBMCs, B-cell-depleted T cells, or T cells were the source of the cDNA or gDNA that made up the material.

Original analysis: From reference gene primer amplification, estimates of nucleated cell counts were derived. Measured with immunoSEQ multiplex PCR; TCRdb has only the in-frame clones, and not every one. Clone size and the V and J calls come from that table; the DNA yielded D and trimming. Among about 400,000 clones listed, roughly 90% were seen once. The CDR3 has 15 amino acids. Trimming cost V 1 base and J 5 bases, with 14 bases left between them. CDR1 is LGHNT, CDR2 FRNRAP, per germline. Individuals aged roughly 18 to 95 years were recruited from approximately 22 US areas. Cohorts were assigned according to the clinical history that participants reported.

The chain has TRBV12-5 and TRBJ1-1; D is possibly TRBD1 (6 bases). This receptor was identified in a woman in her thirties or forties with acute COVID-19. Source material: PBMCs or T cells enriched from blood (not recorded which). In nucleotides, the CDR3 is TGTGCTAGTGGTTTGGATCGGGGGGCGTATACTGAAGCTTTCTTT. Protein: CASGLDRGAYTEAFF.